Listed below are T cell receptor beta chains from one sample, sequenced in a study of OX40 agonist ivuxolimab in advanced cancers. Method: immunoSEQ multiplex PCR; TCRdb's copy keeps in-frame clones and lacks some. The top ten clones hold about 0.28% of a sample with some 85,000 clones, nearly 90% of them seen once. The specimen comprised CD4+ or CD8+ T cells sorted from blood, sampled in a trial of the OX40 agonist ivuxolimab. The source of these receptors is an adult with an advanced solid tumor such as melanoma, head and neck, liver or kidney cancer. The CDR3 runs from the conserved cysteine through the conserved F or W. The D gene is left open where the match is weak. For some rows the clone size is stated as once, few or many, or as a class when expanded; others skip it.

clone_size	d_call	v_call	j_call	cdr3_length	cdr3_nt	cdr3_aa
.	TRBD1	TRBV18	TRBJ1-1	13	TGTGCCAGCTTACAGGGGGAAGGCACTGAAGCTTTCTTT	CASLQGEGTEAFF
.	TRBD2	TRBV6-4	TRBJ2-1	17	TGTGCCAGCAGTGAGGAGGTGCCCCGGGGGGGACTCAATGAGCAGTTCTTC	CASSEEVPRGGLNEQFF
.	TRBD2	TRBV7-8	TRBJ2-3	15	TGTGCCAGCAGCCCCCCTAGCGGGGGAACAGATACGCAGTATTTT	CASSPPSGGTDTQYF
.	.	TRBV7-8	TRBJ2-7	15	TGTGCCAGCAGCCCTCGGGCGGGACTCTCCTACGAGCAGTACTTC	CASSPRAGLSYEQYF
.	TRBD1	TRBV11-2	TRBJ1-5	15	TGTGCCAGCAGCTTAGGACAGGGTCCCAATCAGCCCCAGCATTTT	CASSLGQGPNQPQHF
.	TRBD1	TRBV7-9	TRBJ1-1	13	TGTGCCAGCAGCCACCAAGGGGGCAGTGAAGCTTTCTTT	CASSHQGGSEAFF
once	.	TRBV7-2	TRBJ2-2	15	TGTGCCAGCAGCCGTATGGGGTCTCTCTCCGGGGAGCTGTTTTTT	CASSRMGSLSGELFF
.	.	TRBV7-3	TRBJ2-3	16	TGTGCCAGCAGCTTCTTCACAGGATCTAGCACAGATACGCAGTATTTT	CASSFFTGSSTDTQYF
.	TRBD1	TRBV6-6	TRBJ1-5	15	TGTGCCAGCAGACCTGAACAGGGACAGAGGCAGCCCCAGCATTTT	CASRPEQGQRQPQHF
.	.	TRBV6-6	TRBJ1-5	14	TGTGCCAGCAGCCTACCCGACCCAGTTCAGCCCCAGCATTTT	CASSLPDPVQPQHF
.	.	TRBV7-2	TRBJ1-5	16	TGTGCCAGCAGCTCGGACGTAGGAAGGGCCAATCAGCCCCAGCATTTT	CASSSDVGRANQPQHF
.	.	TRBV27	TRBJ1-2	16	TGTGCCAGCAGTTTCAATGGAGTGGCGGGGAACTATGGCTACACCTTC	CASSFNGVAGNYGYTF
.	.	TRBV30	TRBJ2-4	15	TGTGCCTGGAGCGAGGGGGGACACAGGGGTGGCATTCAGTACTTC	CAWSEGGHRGGIQYF
.	.	TRBV29-1	TRBJ2-1	12	TGCAGCGTTAGCCTGGGTCGCAATGAGCAGTTCTTC	CSVSLGRNEQFF
.	.	TRBV6-4	TRBJ2-3	14	TGTGCCAGCAGTGACTCTTGGGGGAGAGATACGCAGTATTTT	CASSDSWGRDTQYF
.	TRBD2	TRBV27	TRBJ2-7	16	TGTGCCAGCAGTTTACGGCCTAGCGGGGCTCACTACGAGCAGTACTTC	CASSLRPSGAHYEQYF
.	.	TRBV30	TRBJ1-4	11	TGTGCCTGGAGTTTGGGAGGAGGACTGTTTTTT	CAWSLGGGLFF
.	.	TRBV5-5	TRBJ2-7	14	TGTGCCAGCAGCTTGTTACAGGTCTCCTACGAGCAGTACTTC	CASSLLQVSYEQYF
.	.	TRBV5-1	TRBJ2-7	13	TGCGCCAGCAGCTTGAGGCAGGGGAACGAGCAGTACTTC	CASSLRQGNEQYF
once	.	TRBV28	TRBJ1-1	16	TGTGCCAGCAGTTTAACCCCGACAGCCATGAACACTGAAGCTTTCTTT	CASSLTPTAMNTEAFF
few	.	TRBV4-1	TRBJ1-5	18	TGCGCCAGCAGCCAAGCAGGGGCAGGGTGGGCAGGCAATCAGCCCCAGCATTTT	CASSQAGAGWAGNQPQHF
.	TRBD1	TRBV19	TRBJ1-6	16	TGTGCCAGTAGTAGCCCTCAGGGGGCCAAAAATTCACCCCTCCACTTT	CASSSPQGAKNSPLHF
.	.	TRBV30	TRBJ2-3	12	TGTGCCTGGACGTATAGGGCCAATACGCAGTATTTT	CAWTYRANTQYF
.	.	TRBV6-1	TRBJ1-2	14	TGTGCCAGCAGTGGACTACAGGGTCTGGGTGGCTACACCTTC	CASSGLQGLGGYTF
.	.	TRBV19	TRBJ1-4	15	TGTGCCAGTAGTAGGGGGAGACAGCCAAATGAAAAACTGTTTTTT	CASSRGRQPNEKLFF
.	TRBD1	TRBV4-1	TRBJ2-7	16	TGCGCCAGCAGCCAAGAGTCGACAGGGGACCCCTACGAGCAGTACTTC	CASSQESTGDPYEQYF
.	.	TRBV27	TRBJ1-6	13	TGTGCCAGCAGGAACAGGGATAATTCACCCCTCCACTTT	CASRNRDNSPLHF
once	.	TRBV7-9	TRBJ2-1	17	TGTGCCAGCAGGCCTAATAGTGCGGACAGCTCCTACAATGAGCAGTTCTTC	CASRPNSADSSYNEQFF
.	.	TRBV6-5	TRBJ1-5	15	TGTGCCAGCAGTTACTCGGGGGATAGCAATCAGCCCCAGCATTTT	CASSYSGDSNQPQHF
.	TRBD1	TRBV19	TRBJ2-2	15	TGTGCCAGTAGCGAGGGACAGGGGGCCAGCGGGGAGCTGTTTTTT	CASSEGQGASGELFF
.	TRBD1	TRBV7-9	TRBJ2-7	15	TGTGCCAGCAGCTTAGCCAGGGGGAAAGGATACGAGCAGTACTTC	CASSLARGKGYEQYF
.	.	TRBV2	TRBJ2-7	13	TGTGCCAGCAGTGAGGGGGTCGCCTACGAGCAGTACTTC	CASSEGVAYEQYF
few	.	TRBV5-4	TRBJ2-1	15	TGTGCCAGCAGCTCCGATGCAGCGCGCTACAATGAGCAGTTCTTC	CASSSDAARYNEQFF
.	TRBD1	TRBV5-1	TRBJ1-5	13	TGCGCCAGCAGCAAGACAGGGAATCAGCCCCAGCATTTT	CASSKTGNQPQHF
.	.	TRBV7-9	TRBJ1-5	14	TGTGCCAGCAGCTTAGACAGTTCCAATCAGCCCCAGCATTTT	CASSLDSSNQPQHF
.	.	TRBV7-2	TRBJ1-4	13	TGTGCCAGCAGCTTGGTATTTAATGAAAAACTGTTTTTT	CASSLVFNEKLFF
.	.	TRBV5-4	TRBJ1-1	13	TGTGCCAGCAGCTTGGCCGGGGGGGGCTCAGCTTTCTTT	CASSLAGGGSAFF
.	TRBD1	TRBV27	TRBJ2-7	15	TGTGCCAGCAGTTCCGGACAGGGGGACCCCTACGAGCAGTACTTC	CASSSGQGDPYEQYF
.	TRBD2	TRBV5-8	TRBJ2-3	14	TGTGCCAGCAGCTTGGGACTAGCTCTGGATACGCAGTATTTT	CASSLGLALDTQYF
few	.	TRBV4-1	TRBJ1-6	18	TGCGCCAGCAGCCAGAACGCCCTGAGGGAATCCTATAATTCACCCCTCCACTTT	CASSQNALRESYNSPLHF
.	TRBD1	TRBV6-1	TRBJ2-1	15	TGTGCCAGCAGTGAACAGGGACAGGACGTCCGATTGGAGTTCTTC	CASSEQGQDVRLEFF
.	TRBD1	TRBV19	TRBJ1-2	16	TGTGCCAGTAGTATTAGGACAGGCCAGACTAACTATGGCTACACCTTC	CASSIRTGQTNYGYTF
once	.	TRBV7-3	TRBJ1-3	16	TGTGCCAGCAGCTTAATGGATCCAGGCTCTGGAAACACCATATATTTT	CASSLMDPGSGNTIYF
.	.	TRBV9	TRBJ2-2	18	TGTGCCAGCAGCGTAGGGGGACGCGGGGGCCCGAACACCGGGGAGCTGTTTTTT	CASSVGGRGGPNTGELFF
.	.	TRBV10-1	TRBJ2-7	14	TGCGCCAGCAGCCTAGGGAAGGGGAATCACGAGCAGTACTTC	CASSLGKGNHEQYF
once	.	TRBV11-2	TRBJ2-1	16	TGTGCCAGCAGCTACAATCGGCTAGTTTCCTACAATGAGCAGTTCTTC	CASSYNRLVSYNEQFF
.	.	TRBV7-9	TRBJ2-7	14	TGTGCCAGCACCCCCGCGGGACTCCCCTACGAGCAGTACTTC	CASTPAGLPYEQYF
few	TRBD1	TRBV18	TRBJ1-5	15	TGTGCCAGCTCACCGGGACAGGGGTACAATCAGCCCCAGCATTTT	CASSPGQGYNQPQHF
.	.	TRBV30	TRBJ1-2	14	TGTGCCTGGAGCGCGGAGGAGAGGGGAAGTGGCTACACCTTC	CAWSAEERGSGYTF
.	TRBD1	TRBV7-2	TRBJ2-7	16	TGTGCCAGCAGCTTAGCGCTACGGACAGGGTACTACGAGCAGTACTTC	CASSLALRTGYYEQYF
.	.	TRBV11-2	TRBJ1-3	14	TGTGCCAGCACCGAGGGTTCCTCTGGAAACACCATATATTTT	CASTEGSSGNTIYF
.	.	TRBV7-9	TRBJ1-2	12	TGTGCCAGCAGCTTAGGCGTTGATGGCTACACCTTC	CASSLGVDGYTF
.	.	TRBV10-3	TRBJ1-5	15	TGTGCCATCAGTGAGGGGCAGTCTAGCAATCAGCCCCAGCATTTT	CAISEGQSSNQPQHF
.	TRBD2	TRBV5-1	TRBJ2-3	16	TGCGCCAGCAGCTTGGGGACTAGCGGACCCACAGATACGCAGTATTTT	CASSLGTSGPTDTQYF
.	TRBD2	TRBV4-3	TRBJ2-7	15	TGCGCCAGCAGCCACGGGGCTAGCGGGGGGGGCGAGCAGTACTTC	CASSHGASGGGEQYF
.	TRBD1	TRBV6-5	TRBJ2-2	15	TGTGCCAGCAGCCCCGGGACAGGGGGTAACGGGGAGCTGTTTTTT	CASSPGTGGNGELFF
.	.	TRBV28	TRBJ2-7	11	TGTGCCAGCAGTTTTGCCTACGAGCAGTACTTC	CASSFAYEQYF
.	.	TRBV10-2	TRBJ2-3	11	TGCGCCAGCAGTGACTTCGATACGCAGTATTTT	CASSDFDTQYF
.	.	TRBV7-9	TRBJ1-6	15	TGTGCCAGCAGCCCACCCCGGGGGGTAAATTCACCCCTCCACTTT	CASSPPRGVNSPLHF